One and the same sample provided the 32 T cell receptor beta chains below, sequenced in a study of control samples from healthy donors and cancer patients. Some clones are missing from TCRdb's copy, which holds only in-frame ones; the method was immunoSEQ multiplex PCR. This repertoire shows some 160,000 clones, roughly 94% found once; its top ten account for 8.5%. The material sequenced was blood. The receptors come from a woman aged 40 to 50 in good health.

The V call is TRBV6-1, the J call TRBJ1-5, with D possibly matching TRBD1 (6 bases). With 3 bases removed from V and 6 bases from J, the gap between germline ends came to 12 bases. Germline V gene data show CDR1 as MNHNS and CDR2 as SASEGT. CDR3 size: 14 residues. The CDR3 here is CASSEGGRVQPQHF. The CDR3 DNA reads TGTGCCAGCAGTGAGGGGGGCAGGGTTCAGCCCCAGCATTTT.

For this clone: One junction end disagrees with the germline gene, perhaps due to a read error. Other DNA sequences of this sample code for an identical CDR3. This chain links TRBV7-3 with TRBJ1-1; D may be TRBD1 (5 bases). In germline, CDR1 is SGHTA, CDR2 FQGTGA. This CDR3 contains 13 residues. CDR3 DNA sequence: TGTGCCAGCAGTTTAACAGGCGACACTGAAGCTTTCTTT. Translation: CASSLTGDTEAFF.

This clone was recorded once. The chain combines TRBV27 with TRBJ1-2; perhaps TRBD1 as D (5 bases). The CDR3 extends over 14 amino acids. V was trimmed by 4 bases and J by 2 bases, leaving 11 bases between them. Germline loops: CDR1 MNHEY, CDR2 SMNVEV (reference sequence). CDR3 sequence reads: CASSSAGGNYGYTF. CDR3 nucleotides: TGTGCCAGCAGTTCAGCGGGGGGGAACTATGGCTACACCTTC.

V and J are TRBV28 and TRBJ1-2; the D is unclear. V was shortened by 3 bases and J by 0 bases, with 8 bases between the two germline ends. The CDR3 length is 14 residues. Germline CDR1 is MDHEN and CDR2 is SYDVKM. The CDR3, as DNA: TGTGCCAGCAGTTTCCAAGGGACTAACTATGGCTACACCTTC. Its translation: CASSFQGTNYGYTF.

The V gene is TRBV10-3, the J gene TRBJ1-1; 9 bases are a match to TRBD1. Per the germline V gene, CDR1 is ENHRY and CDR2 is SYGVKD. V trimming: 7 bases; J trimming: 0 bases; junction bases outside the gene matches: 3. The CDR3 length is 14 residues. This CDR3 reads CAITGTGLNTEAFF. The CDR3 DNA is TGTGCCATCACGGGGACAGGGTTGAACACTGAAGCTTTCTTT.

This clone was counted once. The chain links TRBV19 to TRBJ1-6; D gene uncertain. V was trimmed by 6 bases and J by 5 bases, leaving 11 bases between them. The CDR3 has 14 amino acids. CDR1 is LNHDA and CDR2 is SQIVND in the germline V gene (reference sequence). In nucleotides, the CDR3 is TGTGCCAGTAGAAAACCTGGGGATAATTCACCCCTCCACTTT. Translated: CASRKPGDNSPLHF.

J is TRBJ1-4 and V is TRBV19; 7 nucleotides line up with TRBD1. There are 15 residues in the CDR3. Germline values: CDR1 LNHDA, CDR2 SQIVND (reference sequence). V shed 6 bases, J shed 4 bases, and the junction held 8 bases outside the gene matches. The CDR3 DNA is TGTGCCAGTAGACGAACCGGGACAGATAATGAAAAACTGTTTTTT. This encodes CASRRTGTDNEKLFF.

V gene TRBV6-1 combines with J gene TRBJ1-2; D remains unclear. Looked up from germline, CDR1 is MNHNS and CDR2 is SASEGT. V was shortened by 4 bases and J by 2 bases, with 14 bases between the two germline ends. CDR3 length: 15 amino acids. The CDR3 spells CASSGALYENYGYTF. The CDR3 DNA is TGTGCCAGCAGTGGAGCGCTATATGAAAACTATGGCTACACCTTC.

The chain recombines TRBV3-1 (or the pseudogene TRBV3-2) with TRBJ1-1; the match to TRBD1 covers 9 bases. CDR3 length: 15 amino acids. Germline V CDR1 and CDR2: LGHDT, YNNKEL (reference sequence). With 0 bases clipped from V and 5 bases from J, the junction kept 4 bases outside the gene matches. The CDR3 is CASSQELQGATEAFF. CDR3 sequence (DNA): TGTGCCAGCAGCCAAGAGTTACAGGGGGCGACTGAAGCTTTCTTT.

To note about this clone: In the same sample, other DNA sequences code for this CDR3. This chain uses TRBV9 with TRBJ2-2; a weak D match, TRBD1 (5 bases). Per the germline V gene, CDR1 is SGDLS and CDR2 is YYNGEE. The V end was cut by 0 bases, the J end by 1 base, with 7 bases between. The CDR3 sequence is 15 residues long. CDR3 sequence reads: CASSVGQRNTGELFF. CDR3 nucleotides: TGTGCCAGCAGCGTAGGACAGCGGAACACCGGGGAGCTGTTTTTT.

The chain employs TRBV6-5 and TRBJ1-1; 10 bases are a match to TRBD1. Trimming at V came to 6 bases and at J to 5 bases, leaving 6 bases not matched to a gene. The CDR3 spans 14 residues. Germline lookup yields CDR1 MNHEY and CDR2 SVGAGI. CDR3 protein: CASSYGQGGTEAFF. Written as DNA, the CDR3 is TGTGCCAGCAGCTACGGACAGGGGGGAACTGAAGCTTTCTTT.

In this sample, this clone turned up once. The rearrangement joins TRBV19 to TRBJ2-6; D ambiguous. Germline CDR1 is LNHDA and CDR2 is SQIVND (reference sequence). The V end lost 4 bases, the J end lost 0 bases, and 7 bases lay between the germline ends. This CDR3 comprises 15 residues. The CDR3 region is CASSSQVSGANVLTF. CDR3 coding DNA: TGTGCCAGTAGTAGCCAGGTCTCTGGGGCCAACGTCCTGACTTTC. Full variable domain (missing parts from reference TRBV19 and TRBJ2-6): DGGITQSPKYLFRKEGQNVTLSCEQNLNHDAMYWYRQDPGQGLRLIYYSQIVNDFQKGDIAEGYSVSREKKESFPLTVTSAQKNPTAFYLCASSSQVSGANVLTFGAGSRLTVL.

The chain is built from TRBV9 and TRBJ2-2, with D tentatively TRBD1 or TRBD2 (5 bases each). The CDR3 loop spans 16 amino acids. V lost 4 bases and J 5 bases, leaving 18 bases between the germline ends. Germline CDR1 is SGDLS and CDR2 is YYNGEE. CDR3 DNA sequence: TGTGCCAGCAGCAAGGGACCGAGAGCTGGGACCGGGGAGCTGTTTTTT. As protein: CASSKGPRAGTGELFF.

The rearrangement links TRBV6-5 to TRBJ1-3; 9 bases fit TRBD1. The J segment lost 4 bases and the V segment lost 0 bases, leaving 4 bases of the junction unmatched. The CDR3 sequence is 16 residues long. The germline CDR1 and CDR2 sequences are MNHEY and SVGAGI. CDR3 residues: CASSYSGTGKGNTIYF. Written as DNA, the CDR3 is TGTGCCAGCAGTTACTCCGGGACAGGGAAAGGAAACACCATATATTTT.

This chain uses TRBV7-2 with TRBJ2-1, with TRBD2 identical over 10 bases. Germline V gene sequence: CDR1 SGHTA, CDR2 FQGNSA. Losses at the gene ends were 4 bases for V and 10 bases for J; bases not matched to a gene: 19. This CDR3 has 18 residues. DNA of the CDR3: TGTGCCAGCAGCTCCCCCCGGGAGGCAAGCGGGAGGGCGGGCGAGCAGTTCTTC. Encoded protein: CASSSPREASGRAGEQFF.

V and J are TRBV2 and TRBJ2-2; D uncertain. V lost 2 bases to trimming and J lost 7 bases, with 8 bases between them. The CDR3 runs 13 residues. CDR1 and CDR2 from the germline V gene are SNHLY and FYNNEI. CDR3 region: CASSELGNGELFF. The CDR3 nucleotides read TGTGCCAGCAGTGAACTGGGGAACGGGGAGCTGTTTTTT.

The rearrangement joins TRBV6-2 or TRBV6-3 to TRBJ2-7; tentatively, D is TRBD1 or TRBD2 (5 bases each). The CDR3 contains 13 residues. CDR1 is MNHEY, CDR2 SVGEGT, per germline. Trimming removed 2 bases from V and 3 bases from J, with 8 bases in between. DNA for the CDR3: TGTGCCAGCAGTTACGAGGGGATCTACGAGCAGTACTTC. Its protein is CASSYEGIYEQYF.

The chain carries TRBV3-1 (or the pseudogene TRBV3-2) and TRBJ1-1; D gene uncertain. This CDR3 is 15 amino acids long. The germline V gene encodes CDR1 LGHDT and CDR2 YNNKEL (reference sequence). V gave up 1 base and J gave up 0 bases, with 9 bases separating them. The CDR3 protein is CASSQAAALNTEAFF. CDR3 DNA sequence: TGTGCCAGCAGCCAAGCGGCAGCCCTGAACACTGAAGCTTTCTTT.

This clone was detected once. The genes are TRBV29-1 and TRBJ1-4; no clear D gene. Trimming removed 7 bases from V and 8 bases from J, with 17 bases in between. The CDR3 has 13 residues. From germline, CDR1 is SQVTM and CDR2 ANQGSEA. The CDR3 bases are TGCAGCGGTAGACTGCCCGGGGAAGAAAAACTGTTTTTT. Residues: CSGRLPGEEKLFF.

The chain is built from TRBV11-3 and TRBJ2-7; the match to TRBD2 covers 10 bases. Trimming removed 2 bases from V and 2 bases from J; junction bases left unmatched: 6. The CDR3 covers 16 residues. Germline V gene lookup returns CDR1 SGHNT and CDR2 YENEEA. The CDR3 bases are TGTGCCAGCAGCTTACCCCGGACTAGCGGTACCTACGAGCAGTACTTC. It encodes CASSLPRTSGTYEQYF. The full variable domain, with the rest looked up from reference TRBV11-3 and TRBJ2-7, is EAGVVQSPRYKIIEKKQPVAFWCNPISGHNTLYWYLQNLGQGPELLIRYENEEAVDDSQLPKDRFSAERLKGVDSTLKIQPAELGDSAVYLCASSLPRTSGTYEQYFGPGTRLTVT.

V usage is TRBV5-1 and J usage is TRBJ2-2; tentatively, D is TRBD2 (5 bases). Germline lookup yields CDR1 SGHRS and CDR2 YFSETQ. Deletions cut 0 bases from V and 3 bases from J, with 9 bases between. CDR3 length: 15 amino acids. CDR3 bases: TGCGCCAGCAGCTTGGAATCCGGGGACACCGGGGAGCTGTTTTTT. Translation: CASSLESGDTGELFF.

The CDR3 sequence is CASGDRGLQETQYF. CDR3 in DNA: TGTGCCAGCGGGGACAGGGGGCTCCAAGAGACCCAGTACTTC. The rearrangement uses TRBV5-6 and TRBJ2-5; TRBD1 matches 12 bases. Germline assignment: CDR1 SGHDT and CDR2 YYEEEE. CDR3 length equals 14 residues. The V and J ends lost 7 bases and 1 base, in that order; junction bases with no gene match: 2. The full variable domain, in which reference TRBV5-6 and TRBJ2-5 provide the parts outside the CDR3, is DAGVTQSPTHLIKTRGQQVTLRCSPKSGHDTVSWYQQALGQGPQFIFQYYEEEERQRGNFPDRFSGHQFPNYSSELNVNALLLGDSALYLCASGDRGLQETQYFGPGTRLLVL.

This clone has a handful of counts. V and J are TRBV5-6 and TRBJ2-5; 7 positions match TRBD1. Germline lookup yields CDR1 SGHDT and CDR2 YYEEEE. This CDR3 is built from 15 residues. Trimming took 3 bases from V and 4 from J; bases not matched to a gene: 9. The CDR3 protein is CASSSTGAQRETQYF. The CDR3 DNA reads TGTGCCAGCAGCTCAACAGGGGCCCAGAGAGAGACCCAGTACTTC.

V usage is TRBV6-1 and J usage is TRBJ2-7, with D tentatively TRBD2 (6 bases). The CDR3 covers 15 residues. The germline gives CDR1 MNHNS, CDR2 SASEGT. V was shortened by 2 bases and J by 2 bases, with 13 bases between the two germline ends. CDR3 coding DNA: TGTGCCAGCAGTGAACTAACGGGGGTACCCTACGAGCAGTACTTC. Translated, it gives CASSELTGVPYEQYF.

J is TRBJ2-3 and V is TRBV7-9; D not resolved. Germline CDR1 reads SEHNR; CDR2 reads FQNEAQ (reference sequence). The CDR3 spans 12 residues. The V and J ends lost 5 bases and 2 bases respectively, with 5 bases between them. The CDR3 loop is CASSRDTDTQYF. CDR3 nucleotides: TGTGCCAGCAGCCGTGACACAGATACGCAGTATTTT.

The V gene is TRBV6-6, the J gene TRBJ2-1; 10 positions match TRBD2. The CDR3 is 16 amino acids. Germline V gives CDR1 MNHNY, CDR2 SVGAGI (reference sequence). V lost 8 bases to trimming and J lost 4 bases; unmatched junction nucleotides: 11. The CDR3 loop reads CASGQRGGSGYNEQFF. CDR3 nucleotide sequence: TGTGCCAGCGGGCAGCGGGGGGGCTCAGGTTACAATGAGCAGTTCTTC.

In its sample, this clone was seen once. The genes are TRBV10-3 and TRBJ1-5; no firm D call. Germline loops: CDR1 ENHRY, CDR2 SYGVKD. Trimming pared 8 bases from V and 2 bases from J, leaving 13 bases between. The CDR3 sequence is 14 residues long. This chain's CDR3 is CAISDAPGNQPQHF. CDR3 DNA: TGTGCCATCTCGGACGCCCCCGGCAATCAGCCCCAGCATTTT.

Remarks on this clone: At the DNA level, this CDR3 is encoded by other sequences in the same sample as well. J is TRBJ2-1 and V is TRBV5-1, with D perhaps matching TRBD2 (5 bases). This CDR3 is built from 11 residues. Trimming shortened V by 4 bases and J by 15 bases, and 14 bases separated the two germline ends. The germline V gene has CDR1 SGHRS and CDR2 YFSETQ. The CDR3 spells CASSRTPLPFF. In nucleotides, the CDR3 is TGCGCCAGCAGCCGGACTCCCCTACCGTTCTTC.

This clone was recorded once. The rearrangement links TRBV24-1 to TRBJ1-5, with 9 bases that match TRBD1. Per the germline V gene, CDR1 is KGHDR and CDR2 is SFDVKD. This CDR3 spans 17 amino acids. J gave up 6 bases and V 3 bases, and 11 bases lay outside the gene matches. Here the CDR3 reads CATSDGLMGTGSQPQHF. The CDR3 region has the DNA TGTGCCACCAGTGATGGTTTGATGGGGACAGGGTCTCAGCCCCAGCATTTT.

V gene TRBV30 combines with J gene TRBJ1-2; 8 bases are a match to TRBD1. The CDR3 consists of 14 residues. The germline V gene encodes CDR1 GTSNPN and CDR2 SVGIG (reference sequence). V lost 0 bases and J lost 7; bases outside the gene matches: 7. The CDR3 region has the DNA TGTGCCTGGAGTGTACTGGGCAGGGGGCTTGGCTACACCTTC. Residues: CAWSVLGRGLGYTF. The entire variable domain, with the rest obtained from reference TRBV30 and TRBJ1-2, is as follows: SQTIHQWPATLVQPVGSPLSLECTVEGTSNPNLYWYRQAAGRGLQLLFYSVGIGQISSEVPQNLSASRPQDRQFILSSKKLLLSDSGFYLCAWSVLGRGLGYTFGSGTRLTVV.

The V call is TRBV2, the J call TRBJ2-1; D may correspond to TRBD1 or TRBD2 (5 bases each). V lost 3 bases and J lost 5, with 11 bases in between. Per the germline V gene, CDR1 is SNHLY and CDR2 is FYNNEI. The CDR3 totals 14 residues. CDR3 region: CASSDEGLHNEQFF. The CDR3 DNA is TGTGCCAGCAGTGATGAGGGGCTTCACAATGAGCAGTTCTTC. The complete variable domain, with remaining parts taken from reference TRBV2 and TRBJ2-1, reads EPEVTQTPSHQVTQMGQEVILRCVPISNHLYFYWYRQILGQKVEFLVSFYNNEISEKSEIFDDQFSVERPDGSNFTLKIRSTKLEDSAMYFCASSDEGLHNEQFFGPGTRLTVL.

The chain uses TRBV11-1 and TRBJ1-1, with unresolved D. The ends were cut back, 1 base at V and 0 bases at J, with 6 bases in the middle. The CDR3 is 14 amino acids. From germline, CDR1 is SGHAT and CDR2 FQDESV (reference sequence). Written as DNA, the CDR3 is TGTGCCAGCAGCTTAGTAGGGATGAACACTGAAGCTTTCTTT. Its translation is CASSLVGMNTEAFF.